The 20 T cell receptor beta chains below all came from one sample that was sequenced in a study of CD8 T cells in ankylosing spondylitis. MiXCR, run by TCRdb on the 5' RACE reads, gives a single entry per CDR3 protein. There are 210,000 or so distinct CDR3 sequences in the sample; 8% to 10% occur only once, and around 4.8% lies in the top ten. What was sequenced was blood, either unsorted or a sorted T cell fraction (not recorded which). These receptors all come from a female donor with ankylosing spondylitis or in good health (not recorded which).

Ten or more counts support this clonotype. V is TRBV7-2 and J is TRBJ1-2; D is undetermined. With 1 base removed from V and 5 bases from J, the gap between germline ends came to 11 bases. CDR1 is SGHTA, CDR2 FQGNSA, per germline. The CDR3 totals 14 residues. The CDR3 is CASSLVGSQYGYTF. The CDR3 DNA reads TGTGCCAGCAGCTTAGTGGGCAGCCAATATGGCTACACCTTC. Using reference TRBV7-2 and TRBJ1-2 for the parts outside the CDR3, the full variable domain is GAGVSQSPSNKVTEKGKDVELRCDPISGHTALYWYRQSLGQGLEFLIYFQGNSAPDKSGLPSDRFSAERTGGSVSTLTIQRTQQEDSAVYLCASSLVGSQYGYTFGSGTRLTVV.

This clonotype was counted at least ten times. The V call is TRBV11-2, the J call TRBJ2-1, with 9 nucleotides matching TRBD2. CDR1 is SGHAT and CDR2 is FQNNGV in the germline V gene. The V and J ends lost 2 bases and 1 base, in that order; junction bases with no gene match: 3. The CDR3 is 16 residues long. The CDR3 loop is CASSLRLAESYNEQFF. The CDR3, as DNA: TGTGCCAGCAGCTTAAGACTAGCGGAATCCTACAATGAGCAGTTCTTC.

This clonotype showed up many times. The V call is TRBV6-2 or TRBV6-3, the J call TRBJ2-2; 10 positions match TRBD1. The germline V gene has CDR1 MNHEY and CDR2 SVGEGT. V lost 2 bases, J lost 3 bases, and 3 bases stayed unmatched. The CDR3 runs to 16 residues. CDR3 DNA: TGTGCCAGCAGTTACAAGGGACAGGGGCACACCGGGGAGCTGTTTTTT. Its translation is CASSYKGQGHTGELFF.

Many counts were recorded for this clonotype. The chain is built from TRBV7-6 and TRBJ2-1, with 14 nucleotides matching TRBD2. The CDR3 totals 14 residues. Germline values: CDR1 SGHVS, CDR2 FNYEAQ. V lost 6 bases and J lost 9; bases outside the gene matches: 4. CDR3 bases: TGTGCCAGCAGTTCGACTAGCGGGAGGGGTGAGCAGTTCTTC. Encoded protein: CASSSTSGRGEQFF.

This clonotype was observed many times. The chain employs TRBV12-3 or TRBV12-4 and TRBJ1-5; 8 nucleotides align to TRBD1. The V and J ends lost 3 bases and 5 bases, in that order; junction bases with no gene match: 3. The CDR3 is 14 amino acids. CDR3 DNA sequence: TGTGCCAGCAGTTTGGCAGGGGGCGATCAGCCCCAGCATTTT. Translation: CASSLAGGDQPQHF.

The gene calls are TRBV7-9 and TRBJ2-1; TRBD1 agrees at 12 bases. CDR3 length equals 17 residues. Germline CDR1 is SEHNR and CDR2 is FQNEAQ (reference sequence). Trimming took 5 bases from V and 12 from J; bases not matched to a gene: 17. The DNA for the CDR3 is TGTGCCAGCAGCCCCCAGGCCCGGGGACAGGGGGCAAGTGTGCAGTTCTTC. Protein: CASSPQARGQGASVQFF.

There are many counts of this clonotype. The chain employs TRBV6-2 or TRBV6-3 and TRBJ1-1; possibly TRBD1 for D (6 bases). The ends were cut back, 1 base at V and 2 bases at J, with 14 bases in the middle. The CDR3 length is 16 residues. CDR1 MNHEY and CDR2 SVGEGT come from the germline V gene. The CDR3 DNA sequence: TGTGCCAGCAGTTACTATCGGTCTGGGGGCAACACTGAAGCTTTCTTT. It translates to CASSYYRSGGNTEAFF.

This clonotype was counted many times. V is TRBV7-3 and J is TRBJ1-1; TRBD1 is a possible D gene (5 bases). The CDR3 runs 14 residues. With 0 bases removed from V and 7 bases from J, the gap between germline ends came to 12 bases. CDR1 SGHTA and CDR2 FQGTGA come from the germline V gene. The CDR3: CASSLTIGGGEAFF. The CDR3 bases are TGTGCCAGCAGCTTAACGATTGGGGGTGGTGAAGCTTTCTTT.

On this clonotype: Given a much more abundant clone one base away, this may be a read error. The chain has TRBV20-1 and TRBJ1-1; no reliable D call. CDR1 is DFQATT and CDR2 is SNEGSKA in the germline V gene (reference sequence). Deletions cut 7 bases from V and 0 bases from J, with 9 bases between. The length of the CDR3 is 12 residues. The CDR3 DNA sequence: TGCAGTGTACTTCAGATGAACACTGAAGCTTTCTTT. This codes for CSVLQMNTEAFF.

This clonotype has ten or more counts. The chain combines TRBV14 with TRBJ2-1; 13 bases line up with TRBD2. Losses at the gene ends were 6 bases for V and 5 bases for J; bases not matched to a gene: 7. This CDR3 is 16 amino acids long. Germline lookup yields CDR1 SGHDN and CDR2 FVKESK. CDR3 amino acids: CASSMGLAGIDNEQFF. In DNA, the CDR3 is TGTGCCAGCAGTATGGGACTAGCGGGAATAGACAATGAGCAGTTCTTC.

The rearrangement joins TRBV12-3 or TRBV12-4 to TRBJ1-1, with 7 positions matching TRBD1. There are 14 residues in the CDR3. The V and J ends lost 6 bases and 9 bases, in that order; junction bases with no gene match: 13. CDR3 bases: TGTGCCAGCAGCCCAACAGGGGTGCGCTCTAAAGCTTTCTTT. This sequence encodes CASSPTGVRSKAFF.

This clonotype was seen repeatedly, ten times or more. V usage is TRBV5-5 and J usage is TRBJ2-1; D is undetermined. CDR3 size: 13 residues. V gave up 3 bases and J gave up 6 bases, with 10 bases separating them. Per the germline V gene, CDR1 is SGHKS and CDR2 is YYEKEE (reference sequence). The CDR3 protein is CASSSFGPNEQFF. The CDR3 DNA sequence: TGTGCCAGCAGCTCTTTCGGCCCCAATGAGCAGTTCTTC.

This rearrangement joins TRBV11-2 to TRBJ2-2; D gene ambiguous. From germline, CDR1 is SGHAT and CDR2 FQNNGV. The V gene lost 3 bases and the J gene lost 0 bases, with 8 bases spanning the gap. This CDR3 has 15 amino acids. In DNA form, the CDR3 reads TGTGCCAGCAGCTTGACGGACGCGAACACCGGGGAGCTGTTTTTT. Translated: CASSLTDANTGELFF.

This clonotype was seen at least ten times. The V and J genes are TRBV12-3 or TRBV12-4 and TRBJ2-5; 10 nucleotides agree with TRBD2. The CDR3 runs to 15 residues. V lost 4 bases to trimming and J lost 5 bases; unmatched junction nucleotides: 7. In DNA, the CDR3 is TGTGCCAGCAGTTCGCCTAGCGGGAGAGGGGAGACCCAGTACTTC. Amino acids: CASSSPSGRGETQYF.

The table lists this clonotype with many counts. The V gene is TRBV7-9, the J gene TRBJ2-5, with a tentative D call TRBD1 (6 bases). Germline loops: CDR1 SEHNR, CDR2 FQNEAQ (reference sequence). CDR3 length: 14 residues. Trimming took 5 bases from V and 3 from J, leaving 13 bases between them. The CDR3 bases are TGTGCCAGCAGCACTTACAGGGACGAAGAGACCCAGTACTTC. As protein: CASSTYRDEETQYF.

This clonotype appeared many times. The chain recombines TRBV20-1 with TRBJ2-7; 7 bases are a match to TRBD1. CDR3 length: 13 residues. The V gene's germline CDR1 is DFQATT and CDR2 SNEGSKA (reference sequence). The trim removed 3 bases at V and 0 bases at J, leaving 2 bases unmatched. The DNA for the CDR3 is TGCAGTGCTAGCGGGGACAGCTCCTACGAGCAGTACTTC. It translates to CSASGDSSYEQYF.

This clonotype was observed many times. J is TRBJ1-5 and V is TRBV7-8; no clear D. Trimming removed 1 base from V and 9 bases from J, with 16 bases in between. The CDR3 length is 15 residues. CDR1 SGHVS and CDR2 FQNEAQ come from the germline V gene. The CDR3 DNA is TGTGCCAGCAGCTTAGTGGATCCCTCTCGGGCGCCCCAGCATTTT. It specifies CASSLVDPSRAPQHF. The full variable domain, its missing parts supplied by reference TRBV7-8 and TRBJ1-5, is GAGVSQSPRYKVAKRGQDVALRCDPISGHVSLFWYQQALGQGPEFLTYFQNEAQLDKSGLPSDRFFAERPEGSVSTLKIQRTQQEDSAVYLCASSLVDPSRAPQHFGDGTRLSIL.

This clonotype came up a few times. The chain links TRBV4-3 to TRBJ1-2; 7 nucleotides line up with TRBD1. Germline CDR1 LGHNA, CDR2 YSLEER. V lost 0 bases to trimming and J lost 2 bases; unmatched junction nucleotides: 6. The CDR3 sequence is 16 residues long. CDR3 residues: CASSQDGAGGNYGYTF. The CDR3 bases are TGCGCCAGCAGCCAAGACGGAGCAGGGGGGAACTATGGCTACACCTTC.

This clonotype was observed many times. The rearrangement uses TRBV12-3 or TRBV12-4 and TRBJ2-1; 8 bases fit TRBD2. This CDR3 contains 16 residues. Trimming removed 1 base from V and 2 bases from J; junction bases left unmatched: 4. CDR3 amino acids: CASSLEAGAPYNEQFF. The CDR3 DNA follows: TGTGCCAGCAGTTTAGAAGCGGGAGCCCCCTACAATGAGCAGTTCTTC.

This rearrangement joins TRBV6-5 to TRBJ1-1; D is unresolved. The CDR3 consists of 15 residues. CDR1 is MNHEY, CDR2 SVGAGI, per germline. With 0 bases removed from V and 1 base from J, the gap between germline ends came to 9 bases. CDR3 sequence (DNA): TGTGCCAGCAGTTACTCAGCCCACGAGAACACTGAAGCTTTCTTT. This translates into CASSYSAHENTEAFF.